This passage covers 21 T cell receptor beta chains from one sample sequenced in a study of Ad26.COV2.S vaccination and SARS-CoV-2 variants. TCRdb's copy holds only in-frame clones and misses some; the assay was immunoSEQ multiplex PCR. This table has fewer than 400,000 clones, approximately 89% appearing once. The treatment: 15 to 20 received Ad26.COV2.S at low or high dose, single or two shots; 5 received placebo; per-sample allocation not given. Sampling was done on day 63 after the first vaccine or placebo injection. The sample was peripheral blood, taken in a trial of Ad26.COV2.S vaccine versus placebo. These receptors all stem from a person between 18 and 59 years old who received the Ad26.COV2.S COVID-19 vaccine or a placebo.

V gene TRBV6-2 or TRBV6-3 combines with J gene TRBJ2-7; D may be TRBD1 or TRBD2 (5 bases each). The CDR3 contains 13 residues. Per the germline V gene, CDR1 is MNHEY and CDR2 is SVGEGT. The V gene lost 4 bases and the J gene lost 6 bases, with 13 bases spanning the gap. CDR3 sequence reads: CASSSGSLGEQYF. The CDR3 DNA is TGTGCCAGCAGTTCAGGGAGCTTGGGCGAGCAGTACTTC.

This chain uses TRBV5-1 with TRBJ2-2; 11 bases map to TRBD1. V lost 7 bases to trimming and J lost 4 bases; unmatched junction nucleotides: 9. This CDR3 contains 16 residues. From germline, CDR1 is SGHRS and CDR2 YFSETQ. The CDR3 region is CASGRTGGPFTGELFF. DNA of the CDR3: TGCGCCAGCGGGAGGACAGGGGGCCCATTCACCGGGGAGCTGTTTTTT.

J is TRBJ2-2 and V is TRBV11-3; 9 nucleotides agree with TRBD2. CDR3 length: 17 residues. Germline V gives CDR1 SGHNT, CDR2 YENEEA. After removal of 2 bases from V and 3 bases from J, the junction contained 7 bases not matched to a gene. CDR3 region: CASSLWPIAGDTGELFF. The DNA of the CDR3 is TGTGCCAGCAGCTTATGGCCAATAGCGGGGGACACCGGGGAGCTGTTTTTT.

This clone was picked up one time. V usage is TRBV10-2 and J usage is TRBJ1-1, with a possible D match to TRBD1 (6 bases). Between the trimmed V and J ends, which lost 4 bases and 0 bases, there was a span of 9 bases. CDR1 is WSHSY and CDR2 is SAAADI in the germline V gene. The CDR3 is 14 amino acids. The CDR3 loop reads CASSVGTLNTEAFF. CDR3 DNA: TGCGCCAGCAGTGTAGGGACACTGAACACTGAAGCTTTCTTT.

For the CDR3, the DNA is TGTGCCAGCAGCCAAGGAAACAGGAGGAACACTGAAGCTTTCTTT. As protein: CASSQGNRRNTEAFF. The chain recombines TRBV3-1 (or the pseudogene TRBV3-2) with TRBJ1-1, with TRBD1 as a possible D gene (5 bases). The germline V gene has CDR1 LGHDT and CDR2 YNNKEL (reference sequence). Between the trimmed V and J ends, which lost 1 base and 1 base, there was a span of 10 bases. The CDR3 has 15 residues.

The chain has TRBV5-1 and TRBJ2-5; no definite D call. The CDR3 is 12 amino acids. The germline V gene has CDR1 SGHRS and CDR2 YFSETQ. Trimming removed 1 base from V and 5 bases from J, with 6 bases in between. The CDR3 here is CASSLPLETQYF. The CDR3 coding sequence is TGCGCCAGCAGCTTGCCTTTGGAGACCCAGTACTTC. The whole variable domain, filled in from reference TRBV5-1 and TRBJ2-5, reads KAGVTQTPRYLIKTRGQQVTLSCSPISGHRSVSWYQQTPGQGLQFLFEYFSETQRNKGNFPGRFSGRQFSNSRSEMNVSTLELGDSALYLCASSLPLETQYFGPGTRLLVL.

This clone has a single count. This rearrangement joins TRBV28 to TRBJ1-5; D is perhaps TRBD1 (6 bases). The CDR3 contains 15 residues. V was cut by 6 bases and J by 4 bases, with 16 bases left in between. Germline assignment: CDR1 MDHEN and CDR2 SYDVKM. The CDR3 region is CASRRGGVSNQPQHF. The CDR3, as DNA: TGTGCCAGCAGGCGAGGGGGGGTTAGTAATCAGCCCCAGCATTTT.

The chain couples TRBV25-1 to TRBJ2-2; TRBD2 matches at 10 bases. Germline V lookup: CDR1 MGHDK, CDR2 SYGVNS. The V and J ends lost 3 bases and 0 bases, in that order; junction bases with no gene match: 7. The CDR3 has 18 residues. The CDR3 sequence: CASSDLLAGVPNTGELFF. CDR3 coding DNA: TGTGCCAGCAGTGATCTCCTAGCGGGAGTCCCGAACACCGGGGAGCTGTTTTTT. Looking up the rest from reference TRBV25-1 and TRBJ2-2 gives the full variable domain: EADIYQTPRYLVIGTGKKITLECSQTMGHDKMYWYQQDPGMELHLIHYSYGVNSTEKGDLSSESTVSRIRTEHFPLTLESARPSHTSQYLCASSDLLAGVPNTGELFFGEGSRLTVL.

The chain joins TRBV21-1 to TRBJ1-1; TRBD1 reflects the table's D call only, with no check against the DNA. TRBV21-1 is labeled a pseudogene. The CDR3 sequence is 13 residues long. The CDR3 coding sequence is TGTGCCAGCGACAGGGGAGGGCCCACTGAAGCTTTCTTT. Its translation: CASDRGGPTEAFF.

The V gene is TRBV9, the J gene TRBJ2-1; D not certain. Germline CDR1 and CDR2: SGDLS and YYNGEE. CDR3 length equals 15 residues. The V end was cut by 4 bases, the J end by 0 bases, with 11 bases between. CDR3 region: CASSPGLSSYNEQFF. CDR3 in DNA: TGTGCCAGCAGCCCCGGGCTGAGCTCCTACAATGAGCAGTTCTTC.

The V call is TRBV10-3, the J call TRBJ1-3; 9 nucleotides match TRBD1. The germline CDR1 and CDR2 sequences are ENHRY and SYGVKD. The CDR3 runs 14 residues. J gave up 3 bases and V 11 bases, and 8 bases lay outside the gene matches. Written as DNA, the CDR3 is TGTGCCGTCGCAACAGGGGGCAATGGAAACACCATATATTTT. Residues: CAVATGGNGNTIYF.

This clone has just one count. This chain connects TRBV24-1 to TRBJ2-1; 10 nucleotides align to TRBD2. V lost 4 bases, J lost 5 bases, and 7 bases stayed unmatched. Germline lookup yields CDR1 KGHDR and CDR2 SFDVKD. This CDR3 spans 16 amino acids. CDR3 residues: CATSEYLAGANNEQFF. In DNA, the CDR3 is TGTGCCACCAGTGAGTACCTAGCGGGAGCAAACAATGAGCAGTTCTTC.

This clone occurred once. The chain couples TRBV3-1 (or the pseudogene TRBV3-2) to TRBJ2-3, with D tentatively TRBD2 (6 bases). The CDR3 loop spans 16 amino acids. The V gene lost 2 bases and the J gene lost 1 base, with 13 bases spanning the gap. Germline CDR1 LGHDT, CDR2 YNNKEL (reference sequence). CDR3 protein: CASSQYGTQRTDTQYF. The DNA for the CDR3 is TGTGCCAGCAGCCAATACGGGACTCAACGCACAGATACGCAGTATTTT.

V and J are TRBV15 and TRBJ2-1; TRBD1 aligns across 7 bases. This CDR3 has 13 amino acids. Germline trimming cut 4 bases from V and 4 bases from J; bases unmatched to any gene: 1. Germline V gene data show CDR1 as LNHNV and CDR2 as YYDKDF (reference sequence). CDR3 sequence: CATSKTGYNEQFF. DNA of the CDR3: TGTGCCACCAGCAAGACAGGGTACAATGAGCAGTTCTTC.

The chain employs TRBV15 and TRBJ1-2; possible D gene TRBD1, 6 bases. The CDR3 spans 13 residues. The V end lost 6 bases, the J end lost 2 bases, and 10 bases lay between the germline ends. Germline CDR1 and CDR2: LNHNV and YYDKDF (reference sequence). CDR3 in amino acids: CATSKQGNYGYTF. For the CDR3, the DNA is TGTGCCACCAGTAAGCAGGGGAACTATGGCTACACCTTC.

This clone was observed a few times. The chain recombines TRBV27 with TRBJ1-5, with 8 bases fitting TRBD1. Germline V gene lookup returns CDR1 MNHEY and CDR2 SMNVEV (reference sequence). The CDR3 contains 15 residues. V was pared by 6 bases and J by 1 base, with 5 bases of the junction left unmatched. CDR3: CASRSTGGSNQPQHF. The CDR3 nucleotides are TGTGCCAGCAGGAGTACAGGGGGGAGCAATCAGCCCCAGCATTTT.

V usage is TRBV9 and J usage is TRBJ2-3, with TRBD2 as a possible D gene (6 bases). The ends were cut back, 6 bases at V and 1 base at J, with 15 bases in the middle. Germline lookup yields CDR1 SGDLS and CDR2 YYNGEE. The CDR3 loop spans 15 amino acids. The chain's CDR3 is CASTSGARGTDTQYF. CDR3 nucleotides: TGTGCCAGCACGTCGGGAGCCCGAGGCACAGATACGCAGTATTTT.

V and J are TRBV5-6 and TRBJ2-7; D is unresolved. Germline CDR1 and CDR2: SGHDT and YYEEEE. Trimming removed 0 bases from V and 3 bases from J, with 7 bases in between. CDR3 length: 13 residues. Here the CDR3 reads CASSLGIRYEQYF. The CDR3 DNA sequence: TGTGCCAGCAGCTTGGGGATTCGCTACGAGCAGTACTTC.

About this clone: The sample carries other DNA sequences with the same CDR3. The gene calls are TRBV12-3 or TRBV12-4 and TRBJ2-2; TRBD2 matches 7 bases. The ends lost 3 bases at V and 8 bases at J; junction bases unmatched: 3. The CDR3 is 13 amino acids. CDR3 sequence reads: CASSFGAGGELFF. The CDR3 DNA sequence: TGTGCCAGCAGTTTCGGAGCGGGAGGGGAGCTGTTTTTT.

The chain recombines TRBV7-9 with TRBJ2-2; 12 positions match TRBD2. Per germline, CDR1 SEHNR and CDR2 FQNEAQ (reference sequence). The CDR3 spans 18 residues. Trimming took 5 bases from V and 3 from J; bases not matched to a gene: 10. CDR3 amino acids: CASSPFPGLAGHTGELFF. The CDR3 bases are TGTGCCAGCAGCCCCTTTCCGGGACTAGCGGGCCACACCGGGGAGCTGTTTTTT.

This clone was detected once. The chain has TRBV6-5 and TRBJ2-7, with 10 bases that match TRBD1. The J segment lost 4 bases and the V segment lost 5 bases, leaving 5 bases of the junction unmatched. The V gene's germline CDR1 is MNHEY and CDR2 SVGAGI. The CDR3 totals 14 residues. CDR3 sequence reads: CASSNRDRGYEQYF. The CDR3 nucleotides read TGTGCCAGCAGTAACCGGGACAGGGGTTACGAGCAGTACTTC.